Sequencing of this T cell receptor beta chain was carried out in a study of immune evolution from preneoplasia to lung adenocarcinoma. Losses at the gene ends were 4 bases for V and 3 bases for J; bases not matched to a gene: 3. CDR1 is SGHDN, CDR2 FVKESK, per germline. This CDR3 comprises 15 residues. This clone showed up just once. Profiled with immunoSEQ multiplex PCR; TCRdb holds only in-frame clones, not every one. The sample includes about 5,700 clones, roughly 78% seen only once; the top ten take approximately 10%. Nucleic acids came from premalignant or tumor cells enriched by macro-dissection.

Input material: FFPE minimally invasive lung adenocarcinoma tissue. The chain has TRBV14 and TRBJ2-7; 13 positions match TRBD2. The sequence was collected from a person between 55 and 80 years old with lung adenocarcinoma. The CDR3 DNA sequence: TGTGCCAGCAGCCGCGGGACTAGCGGGAACTACGAGCAGTACTTC. It is translated as CASSRGTSGNYEQYF.